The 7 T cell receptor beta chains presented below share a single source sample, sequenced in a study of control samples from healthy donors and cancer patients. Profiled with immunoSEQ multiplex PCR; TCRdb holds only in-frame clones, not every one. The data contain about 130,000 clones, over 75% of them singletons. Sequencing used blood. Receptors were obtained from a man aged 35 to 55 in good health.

The DNA for the CDR3 is TGTGCCATCAGTGAGTCGGAGGCAAGGGGGAAGGGCTACACCTTC. This codes for CAISESEARGKGYTF. The chain combines TRBV10-3 with TRBJ1-2; a possible D gene is TRBD1 (6 bases). The CDR3 length is 15 residues. V lost 0 bases to trimming and J lost 8 bases, with 16 bases between them. Per germline, CDR1 ENHRY and CDR2 SYGVKD.

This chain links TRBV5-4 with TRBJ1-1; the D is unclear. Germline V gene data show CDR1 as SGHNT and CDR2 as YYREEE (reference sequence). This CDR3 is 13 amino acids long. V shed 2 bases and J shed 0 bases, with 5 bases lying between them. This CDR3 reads CASSLDVNTEAFF. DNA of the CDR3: TGTGCCAGCAGCTTAGATGTGAACACTGAAGCTTTCTTT.

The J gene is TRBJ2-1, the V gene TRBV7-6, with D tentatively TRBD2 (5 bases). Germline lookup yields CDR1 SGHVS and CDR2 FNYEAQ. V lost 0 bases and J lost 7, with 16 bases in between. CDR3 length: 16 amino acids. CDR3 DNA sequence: TGTGCCAGCAGCTTAGCGCGGGCGGCAGGTCAGAATGAGCAGTTCTTC. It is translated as CASSLARAAGQNEQFF.

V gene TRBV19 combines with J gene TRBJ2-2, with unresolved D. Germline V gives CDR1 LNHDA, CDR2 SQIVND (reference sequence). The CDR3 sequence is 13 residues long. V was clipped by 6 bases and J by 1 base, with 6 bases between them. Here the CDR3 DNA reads TGTGCCAGTAGCGGTGTGAACACCGGGGAGCTGTTTTTT. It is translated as CASSGVNTGELFF.

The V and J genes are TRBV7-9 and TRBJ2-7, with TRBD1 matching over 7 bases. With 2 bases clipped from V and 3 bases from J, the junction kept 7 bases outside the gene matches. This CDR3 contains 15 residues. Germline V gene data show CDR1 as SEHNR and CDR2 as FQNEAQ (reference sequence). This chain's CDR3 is CASSLRGGEGYEQYF. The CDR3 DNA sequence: TGTGCCAGCAGCTTAAGAGGGGGCGAGGGCTACGAGCAGTACTTC.

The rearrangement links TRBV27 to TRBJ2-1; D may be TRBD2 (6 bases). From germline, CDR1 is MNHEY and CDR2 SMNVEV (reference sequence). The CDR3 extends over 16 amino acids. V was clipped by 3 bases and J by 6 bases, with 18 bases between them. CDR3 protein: CASSFPGGVAPNEQFF. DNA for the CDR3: TGTGCCAGCAGTTTTCCCGGCGGGGTAGCTCCCAATGAGCAGTTCTTC.

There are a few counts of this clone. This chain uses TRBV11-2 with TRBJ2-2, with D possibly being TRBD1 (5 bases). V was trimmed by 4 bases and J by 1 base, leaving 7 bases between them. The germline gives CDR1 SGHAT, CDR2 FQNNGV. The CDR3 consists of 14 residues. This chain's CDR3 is CASSSGQNTGELFF. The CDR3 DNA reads TGTGCCAGCAGCTCCGGACAGAACACCGGGGAGCTGTTTTTT.